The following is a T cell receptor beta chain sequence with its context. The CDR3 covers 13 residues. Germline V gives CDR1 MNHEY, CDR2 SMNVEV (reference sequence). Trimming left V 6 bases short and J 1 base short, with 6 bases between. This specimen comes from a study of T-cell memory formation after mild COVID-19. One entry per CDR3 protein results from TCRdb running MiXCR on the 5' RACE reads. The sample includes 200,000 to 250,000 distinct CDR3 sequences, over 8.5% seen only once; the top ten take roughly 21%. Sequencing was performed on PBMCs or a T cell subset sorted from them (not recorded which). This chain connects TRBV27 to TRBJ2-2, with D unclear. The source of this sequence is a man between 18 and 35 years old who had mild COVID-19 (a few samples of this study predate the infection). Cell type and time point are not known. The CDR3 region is CASSRLNTGELFF. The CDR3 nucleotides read TGTGCCAGCAGCCGTCTGAACACCGGGGAGCTGTTTTTT.